The following is a TCR beta chain sequence with its context. The sample belongs to a study of blood T cell repertoires in COVID-19. Across the whole study: The study drew acute and convalescent COVID-19 samples from the United States, Italy and Spain. In each case, the material was cDNA or gDNA derived from T cells, B-cell-depleted T cells, or PBMCs.

In the original processing: Cell counts per sample came from amplifying reference gene primers. Libraries were prepared by immunoSEQ multiplex PCR; TCRdb keeps only in-frame clonotypes and omits some of them. That table furnishes V, J and clone size, whereas the DNA furnished D and trimming. In the table there are 150,000 to 200,000 clones, under 80% of which are singletons. This receptor was taken from a man between 65 and 80 years old with acute or convalescent COVID-19. Source material: peripheral blood.

The CDR3 reads CASSLGSSGVRETQYF. CDR3 sequence (DNA): TGTGCCAGCAGCTTAGGGTCCAGCGGGGTTAGGGAGACCCAGTACTTC. The chain joins TRBV11-2 to TRBJ2-5; 7 bases map to TRBD2. The CDR3 length is 16 residues. The junction had 10 bases not matched to a gene; V was cut back by 1 base and J by 5 bases. Germline V gene sequence: CDR1 SGHAT, CDR2 FQNNGV.